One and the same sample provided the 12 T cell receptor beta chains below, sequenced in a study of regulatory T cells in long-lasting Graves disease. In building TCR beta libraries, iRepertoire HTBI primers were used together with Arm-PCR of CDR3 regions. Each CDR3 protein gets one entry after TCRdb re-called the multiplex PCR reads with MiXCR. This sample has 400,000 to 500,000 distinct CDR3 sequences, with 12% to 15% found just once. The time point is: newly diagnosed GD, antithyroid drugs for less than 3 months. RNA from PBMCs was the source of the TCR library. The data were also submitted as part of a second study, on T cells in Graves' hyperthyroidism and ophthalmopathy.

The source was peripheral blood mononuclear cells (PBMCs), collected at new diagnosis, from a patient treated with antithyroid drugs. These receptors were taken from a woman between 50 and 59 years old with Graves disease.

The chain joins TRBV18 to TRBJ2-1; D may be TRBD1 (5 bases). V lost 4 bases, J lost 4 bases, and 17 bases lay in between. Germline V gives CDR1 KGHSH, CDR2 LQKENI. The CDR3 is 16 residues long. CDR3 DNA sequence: TGTGCCAGCTCACTGACAGAGCCCACGAATTACAATGAGCAGTTCTTC. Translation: CASSLTEPTNYNEQFF.

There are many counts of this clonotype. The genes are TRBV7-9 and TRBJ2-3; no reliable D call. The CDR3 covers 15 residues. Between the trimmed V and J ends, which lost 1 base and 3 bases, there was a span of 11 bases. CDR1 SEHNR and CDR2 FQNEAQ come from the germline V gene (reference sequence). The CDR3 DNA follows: TGTGCCAGCAGCTTAGACACTGAAAATACAGATACGCAGTATTTT. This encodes CASSLDTENTDTQYF.

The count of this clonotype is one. CDR3: CASSSTRDVAFF. The DNA of the CDR3 is TGTGCCAGCAGCTCCACTAGGGACGTGGCTTTCTTT. The chain couples TRBV11-2 to TRBJ1-1, with D possibly matching TRBD1 (5 bases). The germline V gene encodes CDR1 SGHAT and CDR2 FQNNGV. The CDR3 extends over 12 amino acids. V dropped 4 bases and J dropped 11 bases, with 14 bases sitting between them.

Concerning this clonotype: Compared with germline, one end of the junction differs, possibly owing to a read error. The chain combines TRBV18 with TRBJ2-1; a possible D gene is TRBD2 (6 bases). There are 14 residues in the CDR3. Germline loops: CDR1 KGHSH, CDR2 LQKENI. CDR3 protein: CASSPRAGDNEQCF. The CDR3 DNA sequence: TGTGCCAGCTCACCACGAGCGGGCGACAATGAGCAGTGCTTC.

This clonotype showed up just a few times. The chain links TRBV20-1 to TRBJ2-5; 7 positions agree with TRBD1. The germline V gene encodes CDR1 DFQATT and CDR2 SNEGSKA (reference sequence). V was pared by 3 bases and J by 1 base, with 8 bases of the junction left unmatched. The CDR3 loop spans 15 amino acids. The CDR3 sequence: CSARESGTVQETQYF. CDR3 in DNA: TGCAGTGCTAGGGAATCCGGGACAGTCCAAGAGACCCAGTACTTC.

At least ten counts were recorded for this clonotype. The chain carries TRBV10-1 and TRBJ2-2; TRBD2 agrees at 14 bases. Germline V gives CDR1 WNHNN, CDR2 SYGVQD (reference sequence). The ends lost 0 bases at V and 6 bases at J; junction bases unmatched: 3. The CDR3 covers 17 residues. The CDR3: CASSESQGLAGAGELFF. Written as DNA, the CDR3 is TGCGCCAGCAGTGAGTCGCAGGGACTAGCGGGAGCCGGGGAGCTGTTTTTT.

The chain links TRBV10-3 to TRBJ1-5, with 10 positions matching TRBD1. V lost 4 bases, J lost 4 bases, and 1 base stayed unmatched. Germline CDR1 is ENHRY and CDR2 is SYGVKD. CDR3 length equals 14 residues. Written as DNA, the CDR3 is TGTGCCATCAGTGGGGGACAGGGGAATCAGCCCCAGCATTTT. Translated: CAISGGQGNQPQHF.

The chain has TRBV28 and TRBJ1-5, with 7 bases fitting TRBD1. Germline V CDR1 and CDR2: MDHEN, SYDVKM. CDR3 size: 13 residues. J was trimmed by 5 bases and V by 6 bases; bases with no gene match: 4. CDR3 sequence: CASRAQGYQPQHF. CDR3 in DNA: TGTGCCAGCAGGGCACAGGGGTATCAGCCCCAGCATTTT. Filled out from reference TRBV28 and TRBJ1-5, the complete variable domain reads DVKVTQSSRYLVKRTGEKVFLECVQDMDHENMFWYRQDPGLGLRLIYFSYDVKMKEKGDIPEGYSVSREKKERFSLILESASTNQTSMYLCASRAQGYQPQHFGDGTRLSIL.

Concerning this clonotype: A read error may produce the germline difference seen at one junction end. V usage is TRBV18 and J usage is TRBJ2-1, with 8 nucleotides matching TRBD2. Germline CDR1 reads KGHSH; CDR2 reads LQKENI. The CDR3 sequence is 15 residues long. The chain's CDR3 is CASSTPGLDYNEQFF. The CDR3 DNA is TGTGCCAGCTCAACACCGGGACTAGACTACAATGAGCAGTTCTTC.

The CDR3 sequence is CASSTLAGGGITGELFF. CDR3 DNA: TGCGCCAGCAGCACTCTAGCGGGAGGAGGCATAACCGGGGAGCTGTTTTTT. V gene TRBV5-1 combines with J gene TRBJ2-2; the match to TRBD2 covers 11 bases. This CDR3 comprises 17 residues. The germline V gene has CDR1 SGHRS and CDR2 YFSETQ. With 4 bases clipped from V and 5 bases from J, the junction kept 10 bases outside the gene matches.

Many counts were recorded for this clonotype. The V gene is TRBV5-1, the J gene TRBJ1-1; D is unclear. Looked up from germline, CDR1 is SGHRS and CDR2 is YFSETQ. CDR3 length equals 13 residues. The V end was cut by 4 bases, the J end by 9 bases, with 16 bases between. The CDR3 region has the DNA TGCGCCAGCAGCCCTGAGGGCGATAACCAAGCTTTCTTT. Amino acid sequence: CASSPEGDNQAFF.

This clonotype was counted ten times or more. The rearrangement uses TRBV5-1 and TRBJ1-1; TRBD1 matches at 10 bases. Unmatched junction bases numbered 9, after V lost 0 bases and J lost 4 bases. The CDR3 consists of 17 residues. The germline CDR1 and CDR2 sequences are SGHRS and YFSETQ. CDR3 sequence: CASSLASDRGYITEAFF. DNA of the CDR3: TGCGCCAGCAGCTTGGCATCGGACAGGGGGTACATCACTGAAGCTTTCTTT.